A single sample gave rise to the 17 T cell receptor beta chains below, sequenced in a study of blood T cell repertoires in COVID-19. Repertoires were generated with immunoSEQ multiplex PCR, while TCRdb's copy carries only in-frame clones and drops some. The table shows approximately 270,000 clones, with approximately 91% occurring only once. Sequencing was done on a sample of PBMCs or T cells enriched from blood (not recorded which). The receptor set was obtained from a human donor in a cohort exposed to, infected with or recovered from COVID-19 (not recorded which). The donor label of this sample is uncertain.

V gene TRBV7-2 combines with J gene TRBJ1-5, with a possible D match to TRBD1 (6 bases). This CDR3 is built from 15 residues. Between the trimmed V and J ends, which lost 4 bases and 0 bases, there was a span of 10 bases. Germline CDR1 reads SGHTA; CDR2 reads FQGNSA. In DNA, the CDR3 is TGTGCCAGCAGCTCGACAGGACTTAGCAATCAGCCCCAGCATTTT. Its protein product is CASSSTGLSNQPQHF.

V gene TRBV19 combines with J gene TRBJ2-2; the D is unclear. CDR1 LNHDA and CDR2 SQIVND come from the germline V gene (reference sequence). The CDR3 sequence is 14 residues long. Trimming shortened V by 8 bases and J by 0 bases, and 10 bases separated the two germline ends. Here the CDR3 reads CASRSAPNTGELFF. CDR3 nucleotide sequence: TGTGCCAGTCGCAGCGCCCCGAACACCGGGGAGCTGTTTTTT.

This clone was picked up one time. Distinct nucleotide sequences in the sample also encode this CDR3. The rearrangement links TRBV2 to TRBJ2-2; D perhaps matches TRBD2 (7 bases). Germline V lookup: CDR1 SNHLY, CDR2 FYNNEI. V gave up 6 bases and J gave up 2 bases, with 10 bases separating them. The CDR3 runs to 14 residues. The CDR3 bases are TGTGCCAGCAGACGGGGGGCCAACACCGGGGAGCTGTTTTTT. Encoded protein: CASRRGANTGELFF.

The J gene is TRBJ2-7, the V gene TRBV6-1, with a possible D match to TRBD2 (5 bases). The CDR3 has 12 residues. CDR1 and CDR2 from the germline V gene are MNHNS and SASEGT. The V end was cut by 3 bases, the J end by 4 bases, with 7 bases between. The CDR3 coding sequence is TGTGCCAGCAGTGACAGGAGGTACGAGCAGTACTTC. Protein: CASSDRRYEQYF.

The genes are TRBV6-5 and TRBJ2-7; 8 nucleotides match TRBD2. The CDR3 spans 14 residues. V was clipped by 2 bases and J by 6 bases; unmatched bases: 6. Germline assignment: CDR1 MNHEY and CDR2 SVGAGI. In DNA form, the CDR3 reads TGTGCCAGCAGTTACACTTCGACTAGCGCCGAGCAGTACTTC. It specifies CASSYTSTSAEQYF.

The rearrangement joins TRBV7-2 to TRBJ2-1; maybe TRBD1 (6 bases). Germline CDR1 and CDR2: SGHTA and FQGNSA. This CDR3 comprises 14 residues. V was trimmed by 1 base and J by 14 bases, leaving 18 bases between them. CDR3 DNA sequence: TGTGCCAGCAGCTTAGATACGGGTGCAGGGGTGAAGTTCTTC. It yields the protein CASSLDTGAGVKFF.

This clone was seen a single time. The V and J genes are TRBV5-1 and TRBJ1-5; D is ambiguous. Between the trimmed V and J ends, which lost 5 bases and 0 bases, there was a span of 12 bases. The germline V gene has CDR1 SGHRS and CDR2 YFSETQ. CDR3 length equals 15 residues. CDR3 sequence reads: CASREVGDSNQPQHF. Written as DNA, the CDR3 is TGCGCCAGCAGAGAAGTCGGGGATAGCAATCAGCCCCAGCATTTT.

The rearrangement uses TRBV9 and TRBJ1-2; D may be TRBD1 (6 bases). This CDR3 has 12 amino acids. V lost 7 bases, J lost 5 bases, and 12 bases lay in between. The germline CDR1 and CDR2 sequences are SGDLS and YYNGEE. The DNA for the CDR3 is TGTGCCAGCTCGGGGGGCAGGTATGGCTACACCTTC. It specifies CASSGGRYGYTF.

The chain's CDR3 is CASSVTEYTDTQYF. Written as DNA, the CDR3 is TGTGCCAGCAGCGTTACGGAGTACACAGATACGCAGTATTTT. The J gene is TRBJ2-3, the V gene TRBV9; unclear D gene. The CDR3 length is 14 residues. Trimming stripped 2 bases from V and 2 bases from J, with 9 bases between. CDR1 and CDR2 from the germline V gene are SGDLS and YYNGEE.

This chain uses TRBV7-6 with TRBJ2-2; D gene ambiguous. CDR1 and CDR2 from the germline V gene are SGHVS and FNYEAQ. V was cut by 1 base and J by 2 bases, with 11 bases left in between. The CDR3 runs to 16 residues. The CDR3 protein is CASSLGLRSNTGELFF. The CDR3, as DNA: TGTGCCAGCAGCTTAGGTCTCAGAAGTAACACCGGGGAGCTGTTTTTT.

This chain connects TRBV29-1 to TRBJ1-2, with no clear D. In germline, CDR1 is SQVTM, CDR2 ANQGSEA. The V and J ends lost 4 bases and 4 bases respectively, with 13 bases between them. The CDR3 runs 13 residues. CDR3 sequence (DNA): TGCAGCGTTGGCGGGCCCTCAGGCTATGGCTACACCTTC. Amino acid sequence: CSVGGPSGYGYTF.

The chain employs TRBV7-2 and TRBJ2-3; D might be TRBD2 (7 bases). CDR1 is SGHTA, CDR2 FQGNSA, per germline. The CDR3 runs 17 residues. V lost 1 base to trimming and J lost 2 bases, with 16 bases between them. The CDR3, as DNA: TGTGCCAGCAGCTTAGTAGGTGGGGGGGCCTTCACAGATACGCAGTATTTT. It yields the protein CASSLVGGGAFTDTQYF.

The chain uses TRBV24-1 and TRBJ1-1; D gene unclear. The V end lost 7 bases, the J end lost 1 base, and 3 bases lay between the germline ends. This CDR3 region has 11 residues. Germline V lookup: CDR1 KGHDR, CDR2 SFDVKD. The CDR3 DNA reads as TGTGCCACCAGCAAGAACACTGAAGCTTTCTTT. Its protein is CATSKNTEAFF.

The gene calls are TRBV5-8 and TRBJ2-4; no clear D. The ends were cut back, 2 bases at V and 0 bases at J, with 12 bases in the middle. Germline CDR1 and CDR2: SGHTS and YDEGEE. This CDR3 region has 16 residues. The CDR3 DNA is TGTGCCAGCAGCTTAAGAGGAAGTGAAGCCAAAAACATTCAGTACTTC. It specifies CASSLRGSEAKNIQYF.

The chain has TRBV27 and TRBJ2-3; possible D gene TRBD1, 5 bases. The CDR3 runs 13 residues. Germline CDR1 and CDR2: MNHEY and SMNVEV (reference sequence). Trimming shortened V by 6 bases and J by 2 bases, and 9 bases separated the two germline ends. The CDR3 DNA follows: TGTGCCAGCAGGACAGCCCCCACAGATACGCAGTATTTT. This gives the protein CASRTAPTDTQYF.

CDR3 sequence reads: CASSQRGGLNEQFF. As DNA, the CDR3 is TGTGCCAGCAGCCAGCGGGGGGGCCTCAATGAGCAGTTCTTC. V gene TRBV3-1 (or the pseudogene TRBV3-2) combines with J gene TRBJ2-1; TRBD2 matches at 9 bases. V was clipped by 3 bases and J by 6 bases; unmatched bases: 3. In germline, CDR1 is LGHDT, CDR2 YNNKEL (reference sequence). The CDR3 loop spans 14 amino acids.

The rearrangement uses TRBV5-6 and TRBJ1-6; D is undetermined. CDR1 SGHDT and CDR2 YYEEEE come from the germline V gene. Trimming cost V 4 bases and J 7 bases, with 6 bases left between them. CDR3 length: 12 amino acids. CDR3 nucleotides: TGTGCCAGCAGCCCGGGGAATTCACCCCTCCACTTT. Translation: CASSPGNSPLHF.